This TCR beta chain appears in the sequencing data of a study of tumor and adjacent non-tumor tissue in lung cancer. On the study more broadly: There were 11 to 13 adenocarcinoma, a couple of squamous cell carcinoma and 1 small cell lung cancer cases.

RNA was extracted from bulk tissue without any cell sorting. This clonotype was counted ten times or more. Trimming took off 0 bases at V and 5 bases at J, with 13 bases between the two ends. There are 16 residues in the CDR3. Germline V gene data show CDR1 as SGHAT and CDR2 as FQNNGV. Three rounds of nested PCR, following a modified ARM-PCR protocol, produced the TCRbeta library. TCRdb recomputed calls from the multiplex PCR reads with MiXCR, one row per CDR3 protein. The data contain 55,000 to 75,000 distinct CDR3 sequences, 50% to 60% of them singletons. The sequence came from a man aged 50-59 years with non-small cell lung cancer. The sequenced material came from lung tumor tissue. This chain joins TRBV11-2 and TRBJ2-2; D is unclear. The CDR3 nucleotides read TGTGCCAGCAGCTTAGACCGGGTTCGGTTTACCGGGGAGCTGTTTTTT. The encoded protein is CASSLDRVRFTGELFF. The entire variable domain, with the rest obtained from reference TRBV11-2 and TRBJ2-2, is as follows: EAGVAQSPRYKIIEKRQSVAFWCNPISGHATLYWYQQILGQGPKLLIQFQNNGVVDDSQLPKDRFSAERLKGVDSTLKIQPAKLEDSAVYLCASSLDRVRFTGELFFGEGSRLTVL.